This T cell receptor beta chain was captured in a study of Ad26.COV2.S vaccination and SARS-CoV-2 variants. At the level of the study: The Ad26.COV2.S arm of the COV1001 trial was where the donor was placed.

This table comes from immunoSEQ multiplex PCR, and its TCRdb copy is limited to in-frame clones, with some not included. The data hold a few hundred thousand clones, with around 89% observed a single time. Treatment of the sample: about 20 received Ad26.COV2.S at low or high dose, single or two shots; 5 received placebo; per-sample allocation not given. Vaccine and placebo recipients were sampled on day 63 after the first injection. The individual, an adult aged 18-55 years, was a donor in Boston. Sample: peripheral blood, taken in a trial of Ad26.COV2.S vaccine versus placebo. The source is a person between 18 and 65 years old who received the Ad26.COV2.S COVID-19 vaccine or a placebo.

The CDR3 coding sequence is TGTGCCAGCAGCTTAGACCCCGGGTCTCAGATAGGCTATGGCTACACCTTC. Protein: CASSLDPGSQIGYGYTF. V and J are TRBV11-2 and TRBJ1-2, with D unclear. V was clipped by 0 bases and J by 4 bases, with 18 bases between them. Germline V gene sequence: CDR1 SGHAT, CDR2 FQNNGV. The CDR3 is 17 amino acids.